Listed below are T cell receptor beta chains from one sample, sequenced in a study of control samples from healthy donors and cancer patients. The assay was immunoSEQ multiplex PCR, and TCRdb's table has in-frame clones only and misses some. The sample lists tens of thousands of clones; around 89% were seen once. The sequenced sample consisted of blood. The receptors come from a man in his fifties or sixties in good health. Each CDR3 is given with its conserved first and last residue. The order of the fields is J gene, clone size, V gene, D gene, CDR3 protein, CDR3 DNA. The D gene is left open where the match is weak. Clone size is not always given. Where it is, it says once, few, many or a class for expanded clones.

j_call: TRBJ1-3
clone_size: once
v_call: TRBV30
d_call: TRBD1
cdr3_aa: CALGQGATIYF
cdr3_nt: TGTGCCTTGGGACAGGGGGCCACCATATATTTT

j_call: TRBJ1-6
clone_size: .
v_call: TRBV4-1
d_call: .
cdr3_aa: CASSPWTADTSPLHF
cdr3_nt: TGCGCCAGCAGCCCCTGGACTGCTGACACGTCACCCCTCCACTTT

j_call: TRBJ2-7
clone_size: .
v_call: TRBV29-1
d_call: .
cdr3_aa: CSVLSIGQNYEQYF
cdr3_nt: TGCAGCGTCCTTTCAATCGGACAGAACTACGAGCAGTACTTC

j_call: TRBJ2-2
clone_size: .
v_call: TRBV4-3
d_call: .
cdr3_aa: CASSQDYGRFQWGTGELFF
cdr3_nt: TGCGCCAGCAGCCAAGATTATGGCCGATTTCAATGGGGCACCGGGGAGCTGTTTTTT

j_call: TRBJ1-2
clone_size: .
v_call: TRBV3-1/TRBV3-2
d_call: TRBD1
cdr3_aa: CASRGTGGMDGYTF
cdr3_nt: TGTGCCAGCAGGGGGACAGGGGGCATGGATGGCTACACCTTC

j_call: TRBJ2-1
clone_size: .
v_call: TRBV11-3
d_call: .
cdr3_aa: CASSLDHQYNEQFF
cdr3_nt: TGTGCCAGCAGCTTAGATCATCAGTACAATGAGCAGTTCTTC

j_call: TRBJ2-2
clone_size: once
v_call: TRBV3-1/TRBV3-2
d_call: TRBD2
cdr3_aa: CASSQPGLAGGLNTGELFF
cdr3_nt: TGTGCCAGCAGCCAACCGGGACTAGCGGGGGGACTGAACACCGGGGAGCTGTTTTTT

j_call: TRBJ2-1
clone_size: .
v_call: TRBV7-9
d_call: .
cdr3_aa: CASSYLNRPPYNEQFF
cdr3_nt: TGTGCCAGCAGCTACCTTAATAGGCCCCCTTACAATGAGCAGTTCTTC

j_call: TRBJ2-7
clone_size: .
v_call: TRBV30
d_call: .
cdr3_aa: CAWSVARVGEQYF
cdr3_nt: TGTGCCTGGAGTGTAGCCCGAGTGGGAGAGCAGTACTTC

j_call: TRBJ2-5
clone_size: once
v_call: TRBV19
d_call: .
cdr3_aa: CASSIDHASQETQYF
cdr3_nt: TGTGCCAGTAGTATAGATCATGCAAGCCAAGAGACCCAGTACTTC

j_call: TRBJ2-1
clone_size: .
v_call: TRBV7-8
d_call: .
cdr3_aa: CASLGRPLGNEQFF
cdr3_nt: TGTGCCAGCCTCGGACGGCCTCTTGGCAATGAGCAGTTCTTC

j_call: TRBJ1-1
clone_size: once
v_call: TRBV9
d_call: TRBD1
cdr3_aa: CASSTRQGVTEAFF
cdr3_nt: TGTGCCAGCAGCACCAGACAGGGGGTCACTGAAGCTTTCTTT

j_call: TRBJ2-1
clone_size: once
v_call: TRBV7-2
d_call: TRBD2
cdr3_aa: CASSADSGGYNEQFF
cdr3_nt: TGTGCCAGCAGCGCGGACTCGGGGGGATACAATGAGCAGTTCTTC

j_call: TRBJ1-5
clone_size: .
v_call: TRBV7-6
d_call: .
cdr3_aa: CASSPYGGGSNQPQHF
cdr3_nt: TGTGCCAGCAGCCCCTACGGGGGGGGTAGCAATCAGCCCCAGCATTTT

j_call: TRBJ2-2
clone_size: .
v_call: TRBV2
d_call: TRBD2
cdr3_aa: CASSEGRTSGGPGELFF
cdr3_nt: TGTGCCAGCAGTGAGGGCAGGACTAGCGGGGGTCCCGGGGAGCTGTTTTTT

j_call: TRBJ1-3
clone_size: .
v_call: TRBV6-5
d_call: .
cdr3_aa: CASSSLDSGNTIYF
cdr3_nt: TGTGCCAGCAGTAGTCTAGACTCTGGAAACACCATATATTTT

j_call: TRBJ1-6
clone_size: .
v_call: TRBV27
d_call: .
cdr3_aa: CASSFLRTENSPLHF
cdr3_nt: TGTGCCAGCAGTTTTCTTCGGACAGAAAATTCACCCCTCCACTTT

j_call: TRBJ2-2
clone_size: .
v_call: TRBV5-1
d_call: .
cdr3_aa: CASSFRGGELFF
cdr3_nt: TGCGCCAGCAGCTTCCGTGGCGGGGAGCTGTTTTTT

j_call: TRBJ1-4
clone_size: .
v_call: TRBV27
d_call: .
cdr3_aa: CASSLTGAATNEKLFF
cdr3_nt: TGTGCCAGCAGTCTTACAGGAGCTGCAACTAATGAAAAACTGTTTTTT

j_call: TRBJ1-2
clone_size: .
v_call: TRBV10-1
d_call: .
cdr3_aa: CASSSQGRDYGYTF
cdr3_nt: TGCGCCAGCAGTTCCCAGGGGAGAGACTATGGCTACACCTTC

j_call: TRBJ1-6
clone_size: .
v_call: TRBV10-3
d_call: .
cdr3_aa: CATQAQRNSPLHF
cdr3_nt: TGTGCCACCCAGGCACAGCGAAATTCACCCCTCCACTTT

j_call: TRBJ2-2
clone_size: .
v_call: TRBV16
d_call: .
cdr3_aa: CASSQSERAGELFF
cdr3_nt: TGTGCCAGCAGCCAATCCGAGCGGGCCGGGGAGCTGTTTTTT

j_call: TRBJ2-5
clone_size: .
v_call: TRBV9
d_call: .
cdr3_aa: CASSVWGVSYQETQYF
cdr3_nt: TGTGCCAGCAGCGTATGGGGGGTTTCGTACCAAGAGACCCAGTACTTC

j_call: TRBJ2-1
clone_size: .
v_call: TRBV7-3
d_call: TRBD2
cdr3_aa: CASSPTSGGYNEQFF
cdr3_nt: TGTGCCAGCAGTCCGACTAGCGGGGGTTACAATGAGCAGTTCTTC

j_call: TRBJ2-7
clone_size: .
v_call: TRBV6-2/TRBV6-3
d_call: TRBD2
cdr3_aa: CASSRDYLGEQYF
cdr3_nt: TGTGCCAGCAGCCGGGACTACCTGGGGGAGCAGTACTTC

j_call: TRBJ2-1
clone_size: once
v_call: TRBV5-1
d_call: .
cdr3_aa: CASSHQTGYNEQFF
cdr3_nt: TGCGCCAGCAGCCACCAGACAGGCTACAATGAGCAGTTCTTC

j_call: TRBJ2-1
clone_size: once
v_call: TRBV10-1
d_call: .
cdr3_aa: CASSESHDGSYNEQFF
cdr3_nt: TGCGCCAGCAGTGAGTCCCATGATGGCTCCTACAATGAGCAGTTCTTC

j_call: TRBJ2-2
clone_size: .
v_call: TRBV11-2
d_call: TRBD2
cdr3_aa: CASRPIRTSLRELFF
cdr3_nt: TGTGCCAGCAGACCAATTCGGACTAGCCTTCGGGAGCTGTTTTTT

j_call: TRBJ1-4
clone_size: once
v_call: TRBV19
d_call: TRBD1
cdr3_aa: CASSPWTGSTTNEKLFF
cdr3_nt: TGTGCCAGTAGTCCTTGGACAGGGTCAACCACTAATGAAAAACTGTTTTTT

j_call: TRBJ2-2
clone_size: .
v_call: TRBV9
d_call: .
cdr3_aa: CASSVRGRGNTGELFF
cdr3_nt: TGTGCCAGCAGCGTACGTGGGCGGGGGAACACCGGGGAGCTGTTTTTT

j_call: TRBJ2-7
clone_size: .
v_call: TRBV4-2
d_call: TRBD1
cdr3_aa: CASSQAGQTSYEQYF
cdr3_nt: TGTGCCAGCAGCCAAGCGGGACAGACCTCCTACGAGCAGTACTTC